This entry features one T cell receptor beta chain sequence. It lacks a known antigen. Base qualities are not provided; no much larger clone lies one nucleotide away. The data belong to a study of beta chain features in type 1 diabetes (dated by TCRdb to 2016 to 2018). Context from the whole study: Patients and healthy donors did not differ in mean age, gender distribution, total cell number or subset yield. A total of 85 million to 140 million sorted cells were examined across all samples, and the number of cells per subset was strongly correlated with RNA yield. The study compared the TCRB repertoires of sorted circulating CD4+ T cell subsets in recently diagnosed type 1 diabetes patients with those in matched healthy donors. Regulatory and stem cell-like memory subsets were isolated from only 8 patients and 8 healthy donors, whereas naive and central memory subsets came from all 28 donors.

What the work shows at the level of the full study, not this receptor alone: A moderate but significant shortening of TCRB CDR3 length was observed in type 1 diabetes patients in all four CD4+ subsets. Because cDNA rather than genomic DNA was sequenced, highly expressing activated cells could have been over-represented, although no difference in activation and CD3 levels was found between groups. Shorter templates might be favored by PCR, yet because patient and control samples were amplified and corrected together, any such skew would affect both groups equally. Patients with type 1 diabetes made fewer insertions and deleted more nucleotides at VDJ recombination sites, implying thymic rearrangement abnormalities. HLA sub-analyses involved small numbers of individuals, so any influence of HLA type on TCRB rearrangement remained unresolved. The naive, central memory and regulatory TCRB repertoires appeared to resemble one another more closely among patients than among healthy donors.

Each donor gave one peripheral blood draw, averaging about 120 mL, which was collected into heparinised tubes. A BD FACSAria II was used to sort naive, central memory, regulatory and stem cell-like memory CD4+ T cells with a panel that included CD45RO, CCR7, CD25, CD127, CD95 and CD27. Every sorted population had a purity above 98%. PBMCs were isolated immediately by Lymphoprep density gradient centrifugation and stained directly without culture. So that batch effects would be minimized, each experiment stained and sorted samples in pairs, pairing one healthy donor with one patient. All of the isolated RNA was reverse transcribed with the High Capacity cDNA Reverse Transcription Kit, so expressed TCRB transcripts were sequenced. Deep immunoSEQ sequencing was performed on naive, central memory and regulatory T cell samples, with an average of roughly 3.6 million total reads per sample. Sorted cells were lysed in RLT buffer and RNA was extracted with DNase-treated RNeasy Micro or Mini kits, depending on cell number. Each cell subset was processed separately to prevent cross-contamination, with patient and healthy donor samples processed together. Using the immunoSEQ multiplex PCR, TCRB sequences were amplified from cDNA into 87-bp fragments spanning the CDR3 region. Sequencing of the amplicons was done on the Illumina HiSeq platform. On the study's bioinformatics: Synthetic template baselines were used to correct PCR bias computationally, reads within Hamming distance 2 were collapsed together, and singletons that could not be merged were discarded. Reads were aligned against IMGT to assign V, D and J genes, CDR3 length and insertions or deletions at six rearrangement sites. Within each subset, clonotype counts were normalized to sorted cell number, and only after that were true diversity and Gini coefficients computed with the tcR R package. The overlap coefficient, calculated on TCRB nucleotide sequences, was used to measure repertoire sharing. Out-of-frame TCRB sequences from naive cells were analyzed as a proxy for the pre-selection repertoire. Held by TCRdb, this immuneACCESS table contains in-frame sequences only and omits some clones. Under half of the omission traces to an unresolved V gene where checked; the cause of the rest is unknown. V and J calls plus clone size are reproduced from that table; the DNA served to infer D and trimming. Here the sample has under 850,000 clones; roughly 12% occur a single time. The ten largest clonotypes hold 0.022% of the sample.

The sequenced sample consisted of naive CD4+ T cells from blood. Read against the paper, the sample's cell subset or site label means: true naive CD4+ T cells. This sequence was found in a young man with type 1 diabetes.

The CDR3 corresponds to CAWNPPGTGGNTIYF. In nucleotide form, the sequence is TGTGCCTGGAATCCCCCCGGGACCGGTGGAAACACCATATATTTT. The rearranged segments are TRBV30 and TRBJ1-3, with TRBD1 perhaps the D gene, on 5 matching bases. V is clipped by 4 bases and J by 3 bases, and the sequence between their germline boundaries is 16 bases long. The CDR3 has 15 amino acids, counting the end cysteine and phenylalanine. The DNA shown is the 45-base CDR3, in frame from base 1. For CDR1 and CDR2, the germline V gene (reference sequence) lists GTSNPN and SVGIG.